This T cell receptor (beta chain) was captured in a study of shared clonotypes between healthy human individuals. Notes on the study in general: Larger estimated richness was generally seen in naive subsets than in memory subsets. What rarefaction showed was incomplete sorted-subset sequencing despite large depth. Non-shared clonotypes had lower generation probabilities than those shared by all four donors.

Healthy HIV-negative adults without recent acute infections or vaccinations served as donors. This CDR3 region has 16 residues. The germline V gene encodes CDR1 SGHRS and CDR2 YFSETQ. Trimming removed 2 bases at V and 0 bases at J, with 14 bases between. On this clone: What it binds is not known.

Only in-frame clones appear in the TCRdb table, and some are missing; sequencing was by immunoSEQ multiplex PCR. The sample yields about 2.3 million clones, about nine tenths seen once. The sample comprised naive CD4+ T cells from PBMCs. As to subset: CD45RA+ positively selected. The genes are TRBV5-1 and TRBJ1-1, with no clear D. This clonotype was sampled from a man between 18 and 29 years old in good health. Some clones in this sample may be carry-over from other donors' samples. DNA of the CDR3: TGCGCCAGCAGCTTCGGCGGGCGCCGGGTGAACACTGAAGCTTTCTTT. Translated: CASSFGGRRVNTEAFF.